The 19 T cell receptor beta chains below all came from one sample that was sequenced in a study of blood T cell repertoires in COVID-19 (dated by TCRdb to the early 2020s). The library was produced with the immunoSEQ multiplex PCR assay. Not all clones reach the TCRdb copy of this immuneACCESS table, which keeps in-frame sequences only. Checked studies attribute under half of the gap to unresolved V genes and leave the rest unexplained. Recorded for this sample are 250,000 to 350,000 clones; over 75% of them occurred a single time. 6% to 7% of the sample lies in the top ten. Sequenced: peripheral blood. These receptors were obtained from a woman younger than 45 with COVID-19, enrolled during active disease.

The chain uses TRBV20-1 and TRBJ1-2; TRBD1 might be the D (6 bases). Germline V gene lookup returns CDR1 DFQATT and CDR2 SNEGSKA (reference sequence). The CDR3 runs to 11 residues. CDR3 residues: CGGGLVDGYTF. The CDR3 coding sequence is TGCGGGGGGGGCCTGGTGGATGGCTACACCTTC.

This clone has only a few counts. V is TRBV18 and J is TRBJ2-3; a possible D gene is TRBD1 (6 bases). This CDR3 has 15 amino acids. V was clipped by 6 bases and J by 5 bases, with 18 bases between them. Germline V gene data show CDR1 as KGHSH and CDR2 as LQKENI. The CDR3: CASSSAQGKGDTQYF. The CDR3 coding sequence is TGTGCCAGCTCCTCGGCGCAGGGGAAGGGAGATACGCAGTATTTT.

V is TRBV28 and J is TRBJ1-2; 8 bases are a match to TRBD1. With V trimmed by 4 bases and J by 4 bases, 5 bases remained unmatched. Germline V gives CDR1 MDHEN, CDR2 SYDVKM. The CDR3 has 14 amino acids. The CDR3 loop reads CASSSGQGGYGYTF. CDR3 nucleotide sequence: TGTGCCAGCAGTTCCGGACAGGGCGGCTATGGCTACACCTTC.

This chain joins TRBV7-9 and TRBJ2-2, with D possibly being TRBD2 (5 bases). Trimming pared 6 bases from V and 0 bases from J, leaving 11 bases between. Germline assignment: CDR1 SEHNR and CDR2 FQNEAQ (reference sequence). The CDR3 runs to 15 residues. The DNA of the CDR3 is TGTGCCAGCAGGACCGGGATCACGAACACCGGGGAGCTGTTTTTT. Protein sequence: CASRTGITNTGELFF.

The CDR3 bases are TGTGCCAGCAGTTACGGGACAGCTGGGGGCTACACCTTC. Its protein is CASSYGTAGGYTF. The chain joins TRBV6-5 to TRBJ1-2, with 7 bases identical to TRBD1. V lost 2 bases to trimming and J lost 8 bases; unmatched junction nucleotides: 5. CDR3 length equals 13 residues. Germline V lookup: CDR1 MNHEY, CDR2 SVGAGI.

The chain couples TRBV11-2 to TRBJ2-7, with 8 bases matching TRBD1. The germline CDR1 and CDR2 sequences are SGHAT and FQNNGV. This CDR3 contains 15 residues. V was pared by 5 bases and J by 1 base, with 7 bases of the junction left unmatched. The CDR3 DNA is TGTGCCAGCAGCCGCGGACAGGGCCCTTCCTACGAGCAGTACTTC. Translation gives CASSRGQGPSYEQYF.

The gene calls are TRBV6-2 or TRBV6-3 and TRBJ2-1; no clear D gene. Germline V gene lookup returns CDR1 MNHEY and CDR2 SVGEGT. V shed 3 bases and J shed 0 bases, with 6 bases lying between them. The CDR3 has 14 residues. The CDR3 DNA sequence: TGTGCCAGCAGTTATGAGATCTCCTACAATGAGCAGTTCTTC. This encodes CASSYEISYNEQFF.

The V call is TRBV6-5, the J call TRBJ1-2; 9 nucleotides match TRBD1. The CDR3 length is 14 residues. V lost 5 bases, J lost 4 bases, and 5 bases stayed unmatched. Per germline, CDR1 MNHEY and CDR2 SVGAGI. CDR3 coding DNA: TGTGCCAGCAGTACCGGACAGGGGAGCTATGGCTACACCTTC. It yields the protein CASSTGQGSYGYTF.

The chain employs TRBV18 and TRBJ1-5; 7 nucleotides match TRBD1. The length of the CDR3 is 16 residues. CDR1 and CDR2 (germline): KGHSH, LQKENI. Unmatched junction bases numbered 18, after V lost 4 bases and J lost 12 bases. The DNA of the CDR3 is TGTGCCAGCTCACAGACAGGGCCCTATAGCATTGGTAGCCAGCATTTT. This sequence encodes CASSQTGPYSIGSQHF.

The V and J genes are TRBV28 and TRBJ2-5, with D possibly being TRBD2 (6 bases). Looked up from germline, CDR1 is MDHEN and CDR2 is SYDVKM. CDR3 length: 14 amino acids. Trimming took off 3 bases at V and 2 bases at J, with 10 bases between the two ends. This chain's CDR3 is CASSFRRAQETQYF. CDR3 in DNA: TGTGCCAGCAGTTTTAGGAGGGCACAAGAGACCCAGTACTTC.

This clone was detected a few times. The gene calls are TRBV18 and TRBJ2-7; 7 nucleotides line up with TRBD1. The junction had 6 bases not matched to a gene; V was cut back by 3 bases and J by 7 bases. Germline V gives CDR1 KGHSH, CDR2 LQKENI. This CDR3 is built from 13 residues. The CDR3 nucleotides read TGTGCCAGCTCACCGGGGGACAGCGCTGAGCAGTACTTC. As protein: CASSPGDSAEQYF.

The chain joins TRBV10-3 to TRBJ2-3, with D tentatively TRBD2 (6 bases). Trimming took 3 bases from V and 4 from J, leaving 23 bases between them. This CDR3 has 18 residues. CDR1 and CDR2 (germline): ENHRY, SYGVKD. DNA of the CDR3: TGTGCCATCAGTGAAGGTGTTGGGGACTCAATCCGCCCAGATACGCAGTATTTT. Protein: CAISEGVGDSIRPDTQYF.

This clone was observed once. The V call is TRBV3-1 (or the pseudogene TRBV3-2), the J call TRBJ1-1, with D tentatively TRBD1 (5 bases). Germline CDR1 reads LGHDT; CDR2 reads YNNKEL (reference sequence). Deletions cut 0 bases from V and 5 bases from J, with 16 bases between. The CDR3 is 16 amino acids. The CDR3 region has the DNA TGTGCCAGCAGCCAAGATTCGTGGGGGGGAGGGACTGAAGCTTTCTTT. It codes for CASSQDSWGGGTEAFF.

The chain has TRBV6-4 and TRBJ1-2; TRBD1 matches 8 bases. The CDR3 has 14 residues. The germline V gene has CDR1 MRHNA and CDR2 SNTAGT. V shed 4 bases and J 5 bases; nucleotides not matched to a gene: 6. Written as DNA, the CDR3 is TGTGCCAGCAGTGCCAACGACAGGGGATATGGCTACACCTTC. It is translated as CASSANDRGYGYTF.

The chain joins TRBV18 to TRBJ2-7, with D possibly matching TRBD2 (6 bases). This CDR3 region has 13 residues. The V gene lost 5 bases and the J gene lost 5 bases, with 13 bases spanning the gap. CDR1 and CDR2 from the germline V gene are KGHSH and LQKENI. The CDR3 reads CASSEGPGDEQYF. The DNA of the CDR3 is TGTGCCAGCTCAGAGGGGCCGGGGGACGAGCAGTACTTC. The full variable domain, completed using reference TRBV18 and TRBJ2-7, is NAGVMQNPRHLVRRRGQEARLRCSPMKGHSHVYWYRQLPEEGLKFMVYLQKENIIDESGMPKERFSAEFPKEGPSILRIQQVVRGDSAAYFCASSEGPGDEQYFGPGTRLTVT.

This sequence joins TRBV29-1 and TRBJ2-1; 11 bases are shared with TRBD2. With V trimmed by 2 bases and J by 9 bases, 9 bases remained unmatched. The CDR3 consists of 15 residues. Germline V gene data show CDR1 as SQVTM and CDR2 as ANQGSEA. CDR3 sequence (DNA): TGCAGCGTTGAACGGACTAGCGGGCACCCTCGTGAGCAGTTCTTC. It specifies CSVERTSGHPREQFF.

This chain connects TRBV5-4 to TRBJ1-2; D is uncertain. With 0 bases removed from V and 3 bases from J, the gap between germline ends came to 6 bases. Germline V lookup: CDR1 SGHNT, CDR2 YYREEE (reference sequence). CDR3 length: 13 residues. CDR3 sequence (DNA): TGTGCCAGCAGCTTGGACAGTGACTATGGCTACACCTTC. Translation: CASSLDSDYGYTF.

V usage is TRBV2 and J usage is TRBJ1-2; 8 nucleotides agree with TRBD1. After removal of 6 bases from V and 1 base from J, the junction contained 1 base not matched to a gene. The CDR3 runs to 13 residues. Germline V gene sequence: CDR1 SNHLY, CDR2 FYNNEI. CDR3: CASRDRVNYGYTF. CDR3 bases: TGTGCCAGCAGGGACAGGGTTAACTATGGCTACACCTTC. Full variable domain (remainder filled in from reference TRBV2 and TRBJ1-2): EPEVTQTPSHQVTQMGQEVILRCVPISNHLYFYWYRQILGQKVEFLVSFYNNEISEKSEIFDDQFSVERPDGSNFTLKIRSTKLEDSAMYFCASRDRVNYGYTFGSGTRLTVV.

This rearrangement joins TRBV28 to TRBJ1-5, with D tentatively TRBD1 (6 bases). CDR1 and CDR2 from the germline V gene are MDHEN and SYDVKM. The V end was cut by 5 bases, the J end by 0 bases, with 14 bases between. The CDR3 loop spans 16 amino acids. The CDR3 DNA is TGTGCCAGCAGTACCCTGAGGGGGTTTAGCAATCAGCCCCAGCATTTT. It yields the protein CASSTLRGFSNQPQHF.